This is a list of T cell receptor beta chains from one sample in a study of cytomegalovirus exposure and HLA in healthy donors. Measured with immunoSEQ multiplex PCR; TCRdb has only the in-frame clones, and not every one. This table has roughly 100,000 clones, 80% to 90% appearing once. What was sequenced was PBMCs. The source of these receptors is a man aged 45 to 65 in good health and CMV-seronegative. Each CDR3 is given without its conserved first and last residue. A D gene is named only where the DNA matches it firmly. Rows give clone size only sometimes, using once, few, many, or a class for an expanded clone.

j_gene: TRBJ2-2
abundance: -
v_gene: TRBV5-1
d_gene: -
CDR3aa: ASSLARALTGELF

j_gene: TRBJ2-3
abundance: -
v_gene: TRBV5-6
d_gene: TRBD1
CDR3aa: ASSDPGQGADTQY

j_gene: TRBJ1-2
abundance: -
v_gene: TRBV6-7
d_gene: -
CDR3aa: ASSPLRDTTNYGYT

j_gene: TRBJ1-2
abundance: -
v_gene: TRBV5-4
d_gene: -
CDR3aa: ASSLVSGPGYT

j_gene: TRBJ2-5
abundance: -
v_gene: TRBV18
d_gene: -
CDR3aa: ASSPAVRQETQY

j_gene: TRBJ1-4
abundance: few
v_gene: TRBV7-9
d_gene: -
CDR3aa: AAAGGEGESITNEKLF

j_gene: TRBJ1-1
abundance: -
v_gene: TRBV27
d_gene: TRBD1
CDR3aa: ASSLYRGTEAF

j_gene: TRBJ1-1
abundance: -
v_gene: TRBV10-2
d_gene: -
CDR3aa: ASSESTGDTEAF

j_gene: TRBJ1-2
abundance: -
v_gene: TRBV7-2
d_gene: TRBD1
CDR3aa: ASSLGQAGYT

j_gene: TRBJ2-1
abundance: -
v_gene: TRBV1
d_gene: -
CDR3aa: TSSQDRRGEGSDEQF

j_gene: TRBJ1-1
abundance: once
v_gene: TRBV5-1
d_gene: -
CDR3aa: ASSLVATPESAF

j_gene: TRBJ2-3
abundance: -
v_gene: TRBV5-1
d_gene: -
CDR3aa: ASSFGQVSDTQY

j_gene: TRBJ2-3
abundance: few
v_gene: TRBV10-3
d_gene: -
CDR3aa: ASELRLGLADTQY

j_gene: TRBJ2-1
abundance: -
v_gene: TRBV4-1
d_gene: TRBD1
CDR3aa: ASSQSLPGQGAVNEQF

j_gene: TRBJ2-2
abundance: -
v_gene: TRBV6-4
d_gene: TRBD2
CDR3aa: ASSERGGNTGELF

j_gene: TRBJ1-2
abundance: few
v_gene: TRBV19
d_gene: -
CDR3aa: ASSIDDSTYGYT

j_gene: TRBJ1-5
abundance: -
v_gene: TRBV12-5
d_gene: -
CDR3aa: ASGQQSGGVQPQH

j_gene: TRBJ2-3
abundance: -
v_gene: TRBV7-2
d_gene: -
CDR3aa: ASSLPQTGLTHGTQY

j_gene: TRBJ2-1
abundance: -
v_gene: TRBV5-1
d_gene: -
CDR3aa: ATRDGVSDEQF

j_gene: TRBJ1-5
abundance: -
v_gene: TRBV5-5
d_gene: TRBD1
CDR3aa: ASSLLPRGDSNQPQH

j_gene: TRBJ1-2
abundance: -
v_gene: TRBV11-2
d_gene: -
CDR3aa: ASSLEGDGYT

j_gene: TRBJ2-1
abundance: -
v_gene: TRBV4-2
d_gene: -
CDR3aa: ASSPPTRVGEQF

j_gene: TRBJ1-4
abundance: few
v_gene: TRBV4-1
d_gene: -
CDR3aa: ASSQEWQGELF

j_gene: TRBJ2-3
abundance: -
v_gene: TRBV5-1
d_gene: -
CDR3aa: ASSLSPEDTQY

j_gene: TRBJ2-3
abundance: -
v_gene: TRBV5-1
d_gene: -
CDR3aa: ASSLSGRPSTDTQY

j_gene: TRBJ1-2
abundance: -
v_gene: TRBV7-3
d_gene: -
CDR3aa: ASSRVAADQSYT

j_gene: TRBJ1-4
abundance: few
v_gene: TRBV28
d_gene: TRBD1
CDR3aa: ASSLGQGREGNEKLF

j_gene: TRBJ2-7
abundance: -
v_gene: TRBV11-2
d_gene: TRBD1
CDR3aa: ASSSTRQGPLREQY

j_gene: TRBJ2-2
abundance: -
v_gene: TRBV18
d_gene: -
CDR3aa: ASSARQGGNTGELF